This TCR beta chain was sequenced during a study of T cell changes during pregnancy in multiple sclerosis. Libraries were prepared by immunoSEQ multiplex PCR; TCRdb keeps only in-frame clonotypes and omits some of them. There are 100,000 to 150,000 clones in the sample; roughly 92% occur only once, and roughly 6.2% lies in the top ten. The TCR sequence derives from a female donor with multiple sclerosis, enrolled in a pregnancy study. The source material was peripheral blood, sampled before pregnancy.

The CDR3 region is CASSQGRNYGYTF. For the CDR3, the DNA is TGTGCCAGTAGTCAGGGGCGAAACTATGGCTACACCTTC. The genes are TRBV19 and TRBJ1-2; D perhaps matches TRBD1 (6 bases). CDR1 LNHDA and CDR2 SQIVND come from the germline V gene (reference sequence). V was shortened by 5 bases and J by 2 bases, with 9 bases between the two germline ends. This CDR3 comprises 13 residues.